These T cell receptor beta chains were read from a single sample in a study of shared clonotypes between healthy human individuals. The data were produced by immunoSEQ multiplex PCR, yet TCRdb's version contains in-frame clones alone and is incomplete. Of more than 2,000,000 clones in the sample, roughly 93% were seen once. Sequenced input: naive CD4+ T cells from PBMCs. The receptors here all came from a man between 18 and 35 years old in good health. Some clones in this sample may be carry-over from other donors' samples. Each CDR3 is given with its conserved first and last residue. The D gene is left open where the match is weak. Rows give clone size only sometimes, using once, few, many, or a class for an expanded clone.

d_gene	abundance	v_gene	j_gene	CDR3aa	CDR3nt
TRBD1	-	TRBV19	TRBJ1-2	CASSGTGHYYGYTF	TGTGCCAGTTCCGGGACAGGCCATTACTATGGCTACACCTTC
-	-	TRBV7-2	TRBJ1-5	CASSLDVLRAQHF	TGTGCCAGCAGCTTAGATGTCCTTAGAGCCCAGCATTTT
-	-	TRBV21-1	TRBJ2-5	CASSKALGTGLETQYF	TGTGCCAGCAGCAAAGCGCTCGGGACAGGGCTCGAGACCCAGTACTTC
-	-	TRBV6-1	TRBJ2-7	CASSERRSSVMVQYF	TGTGCCAGCAGTGAACGGCGGTCTAGCGTTATGGTGCAGTACTTC
TRBD2	-	TRBV9	TRBJ2-5	CASSVTSGPQETQYF	TGTGCCAGCAGCGTCACTAGCGGACCCCAAGAGACCCAGTACTTC
TRBD2	-	TRBV2	TRBJ2-3	CASSRLAGGLDTQYF	TGTGCCAGCAGTAGACTAGCGGGAGGGCTAGATACGCAGTATTTT
TRBD1	-	TRBV6-1	TRBJ1-2	CASSDVTGWYYGYTF	TGTGCCAGCAGTGATGTGACAGGGTGGTACTATGGCTACACCTTC
-	-	TRBV9	TRBJ1-3	CASSVWGSISGNTIYF	TGTGCCAGCAGCGTATGGGGGAGCATCTCTGGAAACACCATATATTTT
-	-	TRBV9	TRBJ1-3	CASSVGGSRSGNTIYF	TGTGCCAGCAGCGTAGGGGGCAGCCGCTCTGGAAACACCATATATTTT
-	-	TRBV5-6	TRBJ2-7	CASSRPPGTSYEQYF	TGTGCCAGCAGCCGACCCCCCGGGACCTCCTACGAGCAGTACTTC
-	once	TRBV11-2	TRBJ1-3	CASSYPGGNTIYF	TGTGCCAGCAGCTACCCAGGGGGAAACACCATATATTTT
TRBD2	-	TRBV5-1	TRBJ2-3	CASSFLAGGPTDTQYF	TGCGCCAGCAGCTTCCTAGCGGGGGGCCCCACAGATACGCAGTATTTT
TRBD1	-	TRBV6-5	TRBJ1-2	CASSYSGLRGRGYTF	TGTGCCAGCAGTTACTCGGGATTAAGGGGGCGCGGCTACACCTTC
-	once	TRBV7-2	TRBJ2-3	CASSLVFRDTQYF	TGTGCCAGCAGCTTAGTGTTTAGAGATACGCAGTATTTT
TRBD1	-	TRBV5-1	TRBJ2-7	CASSLRTGGVNEQYF	TGCGCCAGCAGCCTCCGGACAGGGGGCGTAAACGAGCAGTACTTC
-	-	TRBV9	TRBJ2-3	CASSVTSGLTDTQYF	TGTGCCAGCAGCGTAACCAGCGGACTCACAGATACGCAGTATTTT
-	once	TRBV7-2	TRBJ2-6	CASSPSLGGANVLTF	TGTGCCAGCAGCCCCTCCCTCGGTGGGGCCAACGTCCTGACTTTC
-	-	TRBV10-3	TRBJ2-3	CAISRPPSTDTQYF	TGTGCCATCAGTCGACCACCTAGCACAGATACGCAGTATTTT
-	-	TRBV10-3	TRBJ2-7	CAISEFNYEQYF	TGTGCCATCAGTGAGTTTAACTACGAGCAGTACTTC